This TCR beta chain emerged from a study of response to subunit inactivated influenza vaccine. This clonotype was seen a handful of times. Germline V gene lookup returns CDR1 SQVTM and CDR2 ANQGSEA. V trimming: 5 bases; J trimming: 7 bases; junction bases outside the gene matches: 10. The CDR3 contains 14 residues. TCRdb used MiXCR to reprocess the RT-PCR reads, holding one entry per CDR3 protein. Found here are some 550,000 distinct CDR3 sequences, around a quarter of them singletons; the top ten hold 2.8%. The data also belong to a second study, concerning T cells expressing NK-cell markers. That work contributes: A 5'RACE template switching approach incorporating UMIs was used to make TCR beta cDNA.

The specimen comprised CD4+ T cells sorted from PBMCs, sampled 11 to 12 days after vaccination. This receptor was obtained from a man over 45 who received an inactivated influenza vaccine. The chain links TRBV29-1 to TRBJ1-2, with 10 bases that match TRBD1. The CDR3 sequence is CSVSMTGGESGYTF. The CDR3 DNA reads TGCAGCGTTTCGATGACAGGGGGCGAAAGTGGCTACACCTTC.